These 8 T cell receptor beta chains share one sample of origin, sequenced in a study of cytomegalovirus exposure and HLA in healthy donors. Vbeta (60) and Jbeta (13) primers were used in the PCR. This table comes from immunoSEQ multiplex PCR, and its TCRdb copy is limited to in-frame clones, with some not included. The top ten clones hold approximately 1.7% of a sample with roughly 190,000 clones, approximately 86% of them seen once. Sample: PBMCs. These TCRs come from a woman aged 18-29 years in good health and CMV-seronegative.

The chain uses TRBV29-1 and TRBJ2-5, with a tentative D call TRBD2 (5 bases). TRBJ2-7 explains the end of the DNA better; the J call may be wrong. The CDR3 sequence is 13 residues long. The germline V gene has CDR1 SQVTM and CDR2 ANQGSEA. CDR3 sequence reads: CSVVPPGSYEQYF. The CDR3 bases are TGCAGCGTTGTTCCCCCGGGGTCCTACGAGCAGTACTTC.

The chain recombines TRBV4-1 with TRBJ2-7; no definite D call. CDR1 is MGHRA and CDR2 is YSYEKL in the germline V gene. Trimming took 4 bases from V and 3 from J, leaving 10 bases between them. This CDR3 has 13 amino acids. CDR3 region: CASSPHLYYEQYF. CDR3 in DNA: TGCGCCAGCAGCCCGCACTTATACTACGAGCAGTACTTC.

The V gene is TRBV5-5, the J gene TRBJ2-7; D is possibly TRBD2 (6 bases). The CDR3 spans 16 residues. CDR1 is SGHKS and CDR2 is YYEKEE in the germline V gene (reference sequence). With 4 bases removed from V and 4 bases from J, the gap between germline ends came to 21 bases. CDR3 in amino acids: CASSPRGTHISYEQYF. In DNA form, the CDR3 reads TGTGCCAGCAGCCCGCGCGGGACTCATATTTCGTACGAGCAGTACTTC.

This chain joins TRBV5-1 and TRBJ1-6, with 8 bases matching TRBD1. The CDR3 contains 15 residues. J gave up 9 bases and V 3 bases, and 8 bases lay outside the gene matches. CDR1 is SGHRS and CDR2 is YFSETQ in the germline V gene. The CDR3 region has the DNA TGCGCCAGCAGCTCCGAGACAGGGGTCTCTTCACCCCTCCACTTT. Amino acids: CASSSETGVSSPLHF.

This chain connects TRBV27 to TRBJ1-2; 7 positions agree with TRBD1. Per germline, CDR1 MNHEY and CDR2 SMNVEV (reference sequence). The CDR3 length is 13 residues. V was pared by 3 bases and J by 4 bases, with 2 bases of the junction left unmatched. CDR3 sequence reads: CASSLGDSYGYTF. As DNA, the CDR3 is TGTGCCAGCAGTTTGGGGGACAGCTATGGCTACACCTTC.

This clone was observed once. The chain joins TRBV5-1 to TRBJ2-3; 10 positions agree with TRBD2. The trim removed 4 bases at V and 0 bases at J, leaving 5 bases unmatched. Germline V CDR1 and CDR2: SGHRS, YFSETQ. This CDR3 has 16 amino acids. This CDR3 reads CASSTGLAISTDTQYF. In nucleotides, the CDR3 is TGCGCCAGCAGCACGGGACTAGCGATAAGCACAGATACGCAGTATTTT.

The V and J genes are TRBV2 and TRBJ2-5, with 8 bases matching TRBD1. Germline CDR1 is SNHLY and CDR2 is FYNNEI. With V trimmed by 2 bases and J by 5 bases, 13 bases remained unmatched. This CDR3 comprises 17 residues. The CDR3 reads CASSELRGQGDEETQYF. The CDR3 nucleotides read TGTGCCAGCAGTGAACTCAGGGGGCAGGGGGATGAGGAGACCCAGTACTTC.

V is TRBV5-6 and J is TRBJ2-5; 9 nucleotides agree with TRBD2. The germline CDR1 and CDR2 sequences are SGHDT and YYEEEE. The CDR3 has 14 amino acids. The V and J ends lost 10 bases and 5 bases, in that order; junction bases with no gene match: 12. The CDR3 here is CASAEGLADETQYF. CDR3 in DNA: TGTGCCTCAGCAGAGGGACTAGCCGATGAGACCCAGTACTTC.